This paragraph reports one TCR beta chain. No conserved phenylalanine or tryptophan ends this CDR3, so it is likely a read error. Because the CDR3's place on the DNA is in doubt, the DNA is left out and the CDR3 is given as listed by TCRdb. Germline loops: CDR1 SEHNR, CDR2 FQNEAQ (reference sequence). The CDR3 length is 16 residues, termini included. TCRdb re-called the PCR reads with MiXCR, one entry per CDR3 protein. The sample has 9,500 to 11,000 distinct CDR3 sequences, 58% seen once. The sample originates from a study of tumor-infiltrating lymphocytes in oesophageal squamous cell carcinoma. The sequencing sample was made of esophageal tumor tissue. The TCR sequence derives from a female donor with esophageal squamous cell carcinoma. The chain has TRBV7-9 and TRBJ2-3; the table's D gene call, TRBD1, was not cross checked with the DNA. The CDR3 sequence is CASSLGQGSYGYTFGP.